This TCR beta chain came from a study of shared clonotypes between healthy human individuals. V gave up 0 bases and J gave up 9 bases, with 6 bases separating them. Germline lookup yields CDR1 MNHEY and CDR2 SVGAGI. The CDR3 covers 11 residues. Some clones are missing from TCRdb's copy, which holds only in-frame ones; the method was immunoSEQ multiplex PCR. The profile shows over a million clones, approximately 78% of them singletons. This sequence joins TRBV6-5 and TRBJ2-7; D is undetermined. This sequence originates from a man younger than 35 in good health. Some clones in this sample may be carry-over from other donors' samples. The sample was memory CD4+ T cells from PBMCs. Subset specified: CD45RA-negative fraction. CDR3: CASSYSWRQYF. For the CDR3, the DNA is TGTGCCAGCAGTTACTCATGGCGGCAGTACTTC.